This T cell receptor beta chain was retrieved from a study of T cell responses to AZD1222 COVID-19 vaccine. About the study: Second-dose timings of about 4 or about 12 weeks were pooled.

TCRdb keeps only in-frame clones here, not all; method: immunoSEQ multiplex PCR. Of about 68,000 clones listed, approximately 90% were seen once; the top ten hold more than 2%. V shed 7 bases and J shed 7 bases, with 20 bases lying between them. CDR1 is MNHNY and CDR2 is SVGAGI in the germline V gene (reference sequence). The CDR3 is 16 amino acids. General study points: Clonal diversity was possibly underestimated, and white British individuals and females predominated among donors. Baseline serostatus was positive in only five to seven AZD1222 recipients.

Comments on this clone: Its target is unknown.

The TCR sequence derives from an adult in good health. This chain joins TRBV6-6 and TRBJ1-6, with D tentatively TRBD1 (6 bases). This specimen consisted of peripheral blood, obtained on day 0 of AZD1222 vaccination. The CDR3 DNA reads as TGTGCCAGCACCAACTGGGGAGGGGGAGAAAATTCACCCCTCCACTTT. Protein: CASTNWGGGENSPLHF.